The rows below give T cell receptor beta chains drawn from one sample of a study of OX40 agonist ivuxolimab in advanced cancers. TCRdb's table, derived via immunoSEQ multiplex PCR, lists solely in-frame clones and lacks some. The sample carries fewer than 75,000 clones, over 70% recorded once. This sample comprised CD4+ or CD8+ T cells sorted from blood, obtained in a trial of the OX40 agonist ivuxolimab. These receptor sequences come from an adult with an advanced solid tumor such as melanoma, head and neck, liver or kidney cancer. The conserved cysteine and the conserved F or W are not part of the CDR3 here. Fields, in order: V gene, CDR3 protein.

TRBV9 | ASSLAGGYNEQF
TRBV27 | ASRMIIIRAKETQY
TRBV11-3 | ASSFRKGGSEAF
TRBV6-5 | ASSHRTDGEQY
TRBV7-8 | ASSRSDRNTEAF
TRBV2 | ASSLGGSGNTIY
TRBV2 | ASSRQGNSPLH
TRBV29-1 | SVWADNEQF
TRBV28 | ASSFVGPYEQY
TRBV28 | ASRPTGKNIQY
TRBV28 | ASDASGGADEQY
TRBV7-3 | ASSLTVSVGDTQY
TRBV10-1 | ASSPTGTGNIQY
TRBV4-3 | ASSISDRGDTEAF